Shown below are 3 T cell receptor beta chains from a single sample sequenced in a study of T-cell reconstitution after alpha-beta-depleted transplantation in children. The authors prepared the TCRbeta library with unique molecular identifiers. TCRdb recomputed calls from the PCR reads with MiXCR, one row per CDR3 protein. The repertoire holds about 200,000 distinct CDR3 sequences, about 6% seen once, with around 4.4% in the top ten. The sample consisted of PBMCs, taken before TCRalphabeta/CD19-depleted stem cell transplant. The source of these receptors is a girl less than two years old with combined immunodeficiency, due to receive a stem cell transplant.

This clonotype was recorded many times. The J gene is TRBJ1-1, the V gene TRBV9; 7 bases agree with TRBD1. Germline loops: CDR1 SGDLS, CDR2 YYNGEE. CDR3 length equals 12 residues. J was trimmed by 6 bases and V by 5 bases; bases with no gene match: 4. The DNA of the CDR3 is TGTGCCAGCAGTAGACAGGGCGCTGAAGCTTTCTTT. As protein: CASSRQGAEAFF.

There are many counts of this clonotype. The chain carries TRBV28 and TRBJ2-7; D ambiguous. The CDR3 contains 15 residues. Deletions cut 3 bases from V and 2 bases from J, with 14 bases between. CDR1 MDHEN and CDR2 SYDVKM come from the germline V gene. CDR3 amino acids: CASSFSLAPTYEQYF. The CDR3 DNA is TGTGCCAGCAGTTTTAGTTTGGCGCCTACCTACGAGCAGTACTTC.

This clonotype was observed many times. CDR3: CASSGLGGPYEQYF. DNA for the CDR3: TGTGCCAGCAGTGGTCTAGGTGGACCCTACGAGCAGTACTTC. The chain links TRBV28 to TRBJ2-7; D is undetermined. The ends were cut back, 5 bases at V and 2 bases at J, with 13 bases in the middle. CDR3 size: 14 residues. Germline loops: CDR1 MDHEN, CDR2 SYDVKM. Complete variable domain (other parts from reference TRBV28 and TRBJ2-7): DVKVTQSSRYLVKRTGEKVFLECVQDMDHENMFWYRQDPGLGLRLIYFSYDVKMKEKGDIPEGYSVSREKKERFSLILESASTNQTSMYLCASSGLGGPYEQYFGPGTRLTVT.